These T cell receptor beta chains were read from a single sample in a study of shared clonotypes between healthy human individuals. TCRdb's table, derived via immunoSEQ multiplex PCR, lists solely in-frame clones and lacks some. The sample lists about 2 million clones, approximately 95% occurring once. Sequenced: naive CD4+ T cells sorted from blood. The receptors were gathered from a man aged 18 to 30 in good health. Each CDR3 is given with its conserved first and last residue. The order of the fields is V gene, D gene, clone size, J gene, CDR3 DNA, CDR3 protein. A D gene is named only where the DNA matches it firmly. Expanded clones get a size class; other rows say once, few or many, or leave the size out.

V: TRBV15; D: TRBD1; size: once; J: TRBJ1-5; DNA: TGTGCCACCAGCAGAGATAAGGGACAGGGGAGTCAGCCCCAGCATTTT; CDR3: CATSRDKGQGSQPQHF
V: TRBV20-1; D: .; size: once; J: TRBJ1-4; DNA: TGCAGTGCCGTGACTAATGAAAAACTGTTTTTT; CDR3: CSAVTNEKLFF
V: TRBV6-6; D: .; size: .; J: TRBJ1-1; DNA: TGTGCCAGCAGTGACCCAGTGCAGGGCTCCACTGAAGCTTTCTTT; CDR3: CASSDPVQGSTEAFF
V: TRBV11-2; D: .; size: .; J: TRBJ2-1; DNA: TGTGCCAGCAGCTTAGGGACAGTAAAAAATGAGCAGTTCTTC; CDR3: CASSLGTVKNEQFF
V: TRBV11-2; D: .; size: .; J: TRBJ2-2; DNA: TGTGCCAGCAGCCTATCGGGGACGGGGTATACCGGGGAGCTGTTTTTT; CDR3: CASSLSGTGYTGELFF
V: TRBV6-1; D: TRBD2; size: .; J: TRBJ2-7; DNA: TGTGCCAGCAAAGAGCGGGGGCCTCCCTACGAGCAGTACTTC; CDR3: CASKERGPPYEQYF
V: TRBV6-5; D: .; size: .; J: TRBJ1-1; DNA: TGTGCCAGCAGTTACGGGCCGAACACTGAAGCTTTCTTT; CDR3: CASSYGPNTEAFF
V: TRBV7-2; D: .; size: .; J: TRBJ2-1; DNA: TGTGCCAGCAGCTTGGCTATGCTGGGGGAGCAGTTCTTC; CDR3: CASSLAMLGEQFF
V: TRBV19; D: TRBD1; size: .; J: TRBJ1-1; DNA: TGTGCCAGTAGTGCCCGACAGGGGACGATGAACACTGAAGCTTTCTTT; CDR3: CASSARQGTMNTEAFF
V: TRBV2; D: .; size: .; J: TRBJ2-3; DNA: TGTGCCAGCAGTCAGGAAACAGGTATTGCAGATACGCAGTATTTT; CDR3: CASSQETGIADTQYF
V: TRBV5-4; D: TRBD1; size: .; J: TRBJ2-5; DNA: TGTGCCAGCACCCGGGACAGCCAAGAGACCCAGTACTTC; CDR3: CASTRDSQETQYF
V: TRBV10-3; D: .; size: .; J: TRBJ2-3; DNA: TGTGCCATCGGGGGCCGGGAGACCACAGATACGCAGTATTTT; CDR3: CAIGGRETTDTQYF
V: TRBV29-1; D: TRBD2; size: .; J: TRBJ2-7; DNA: TGCAGCGTTGAGCGGCTAGCGGGAGTAAACGAGCAGTACTTC; CDR3: CSVERLAGVNEQYF
V: TRBV7-2; D: TRBD1; size: .; J: TRBJ1-6; DNA: TGTGCCAGCAGTCTAGACAGGGGAGGGAATTCACCCCTCCACTTT; CDR3: CASSLDRGGNSPLHF
V: TRBV5-1; D: .; size: .; J: TRBJ2-7; DNA: TGCGCCAGCAGCTTGAGTCCAGGGATCTCCTACGAGCAGTACTTC; CDR3: CASSLSPGISYEQYF
V: TRBV28; D: .; size: once; J: TRBJ2-7; DNA: TGTGCCAGCAGTTTACGGGGGAGGGGGTCCTACGAGCAGTACTTC; CDR3: CASSLRGRGSYEQYF
V: TRBV18; D: .; size: .; J: TRBJ2-5; DNA: TGTGCCAGCTCACTCAAAGGGGAAGAGACCCAGTACTTC; CDR3: CASSLKGEETQYF
V: TRBV6-1; D: TRBD1; size: few; J: TRBJ1-4; DNA: TGTGCCAGCAGTGACGTTGGACAGGGTCATGAAAAACTGTTTTTT; CDR3: CASSDVGQGHEKLFF
V: TRBV11-2; D: TRBD1; size: .; J: TRBJ1-5; DNA: TGTGCCAGCAGCCAGGACAGGGATCAGCCCCAGCATTTT; CDR3: CASSQDRDQPQHF
V: TRBV7-9; D: .; size: .; J: TRBJ1-1; DNA: TGTGCCAGCAGACCGGACGGCCAGGGTCACCCTGAAGCTTTCTTT; CDR3: CASRPDGQGHPEAFF